The entry that follows covers one TCR beta chain sequence. Antigen specificity is unknown. The sample comes from a study of cytomegalovirus exposure and HLA in healthy donors. Study-level findings and limits: Further analysis was carried out later, and it showed several of the most significant clusters appearing linked to common viral pathogens. It was shown in a later analysis that HLA-associated TCR beta chains were more clonally expanded than other, equally common chains.

Germline assignment: CDR1 SGHTA and CDR2 FQGNSA. V dropped 5 bases and J dropped 3; count of bases not matched to a gene: 13. The CDR3 contains 17 residues. Primers: 60 Vbeta forward and 13 Jbeta reverse. Clones were sequenced by immunoSEQ multiplex PCR, and TCRdb holds only the in-frame ones, with some missing. This repertoire shows 85,000 to 100,000 clones, more than 60% found once; its top ten account for roughly 7.7%. The chain is built from TRBV7-2 and TRBJ2-7; TRBD2 matches at 10 bases. This TCR was recovered from a human donor in good health. What was sequenced was PBMCs. CDR3 DNA: TGTGCCAGCAGCCCTACCGGGACTAGCGCCTCCGGCTACGAGCAGTACTTC. Amino acids: CASSPTGTSASGYEQYF.